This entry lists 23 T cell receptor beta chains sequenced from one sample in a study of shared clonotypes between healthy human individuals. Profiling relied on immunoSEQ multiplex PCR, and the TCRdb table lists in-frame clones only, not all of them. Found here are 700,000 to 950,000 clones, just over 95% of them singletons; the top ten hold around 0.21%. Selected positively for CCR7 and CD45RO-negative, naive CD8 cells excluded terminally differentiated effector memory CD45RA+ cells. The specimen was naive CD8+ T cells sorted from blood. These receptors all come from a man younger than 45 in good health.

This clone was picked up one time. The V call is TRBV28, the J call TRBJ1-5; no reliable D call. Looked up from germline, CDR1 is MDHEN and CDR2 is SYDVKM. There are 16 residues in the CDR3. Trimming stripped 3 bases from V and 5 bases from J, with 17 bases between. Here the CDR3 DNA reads TGTGCCAGCAGTTTTATTTTATCGGTTGGAGATCAGCCCCAGCATTTT. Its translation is CASSFILSVGDQPQHF.

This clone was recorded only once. CDR3 nucleotides: TGTGCCACAGGGGTCAGGGACAATCAGCCCCAGCATTTT. Amino acid sequence: CATGVRDNQPQHF. This chain connects TRBV15 to TRBJ1-5; weak D call: TRBD1 (5 bases). The V gene lost 9 bases and the J gene lost 3 bases, with 12 bases spanning the gap. The CDR3 covers 13 residues. In germline, CDR1 is LNHNV, CDR2 YYDKDF (reference sequence).

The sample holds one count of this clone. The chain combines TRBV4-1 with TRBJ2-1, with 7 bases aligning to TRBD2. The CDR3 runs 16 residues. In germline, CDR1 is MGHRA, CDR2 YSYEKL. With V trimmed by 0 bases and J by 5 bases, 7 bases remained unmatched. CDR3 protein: CASSQEKVGGHNEQFF. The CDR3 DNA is TGCGCCAGCAGCCAAGAAAAGGTGGGAGGGCACAATGAGCAGTTCTTC.

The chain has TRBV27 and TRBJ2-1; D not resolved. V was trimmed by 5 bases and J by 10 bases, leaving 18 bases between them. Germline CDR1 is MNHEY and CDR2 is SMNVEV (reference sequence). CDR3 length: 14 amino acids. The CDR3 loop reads CASSLNPVPQEQFF. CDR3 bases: TGTGCCAGCAGTCTTAACCCAGTTCCTCAGGAGCAGTTCTTC.

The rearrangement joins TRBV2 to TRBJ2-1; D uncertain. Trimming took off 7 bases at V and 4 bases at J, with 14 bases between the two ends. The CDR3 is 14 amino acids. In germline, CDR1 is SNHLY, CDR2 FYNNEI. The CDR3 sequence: CASTPLGGYNEQFF. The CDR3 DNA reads TGTGCCAGCACCCCGTTGGGCGGATACAATGAGCAGTTCTTC.

The DNA for the CDR3 is TGTGCCAGCAAGGATTCGGGACTTCTCTACGAGCAGTACTTC. The encoded protein is CASKDSGLLYEQYF. The chain carries TRBV2 and TRBJ2-7; maybe TRBD2 (6 bases). V lost 7 bases to trimming and J lost 3 bases, with 16 bases between them. Germline V lookup: CDR1 SNHLY, CDR2 FYNNEI. CDR3 length: 14 residues.

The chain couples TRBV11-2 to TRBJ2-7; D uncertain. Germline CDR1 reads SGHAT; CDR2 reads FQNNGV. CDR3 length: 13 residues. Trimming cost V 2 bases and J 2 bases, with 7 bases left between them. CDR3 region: CASSLLSTYEQYF. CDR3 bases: TGTGCCAGCAGCTTACTTTCGACCTACGAGCAGTACTTC. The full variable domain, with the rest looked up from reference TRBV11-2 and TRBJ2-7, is EAGVAQSPRYKIIEKRQSVAFWCNPISGHATLYWYQQILGQGPKLLIQFQNNGVVDDSQLPKDRFSAERLKGVDSTLKIQPAKLEDSAVYLCASSLLSTYEQYFGPGTRLTVT.

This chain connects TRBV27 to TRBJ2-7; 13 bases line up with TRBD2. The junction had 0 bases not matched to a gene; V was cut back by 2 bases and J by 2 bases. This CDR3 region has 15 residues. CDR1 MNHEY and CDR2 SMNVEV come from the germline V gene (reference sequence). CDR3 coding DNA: TGTGCCAGCAGTTTAGGGACTAGCGGGACCTACGAGCAGTACTTC. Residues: CASSLGTSGTYEQYF.

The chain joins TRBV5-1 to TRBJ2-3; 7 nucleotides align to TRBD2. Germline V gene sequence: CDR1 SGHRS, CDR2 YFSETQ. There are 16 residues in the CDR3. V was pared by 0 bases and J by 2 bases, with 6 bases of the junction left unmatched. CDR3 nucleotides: TGCGCCAGCAGCTTGGCGTCAGCGGGGTTCACAGATACGCAGTATTTT. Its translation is CASSLASAGFTDTQYF.

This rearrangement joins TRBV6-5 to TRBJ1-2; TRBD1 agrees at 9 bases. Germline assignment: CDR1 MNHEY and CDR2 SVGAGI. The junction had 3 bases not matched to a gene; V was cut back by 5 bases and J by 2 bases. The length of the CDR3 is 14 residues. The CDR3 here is CASSPGTGNYGYTF. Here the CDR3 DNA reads TGTGCCAGCAGTCCCGGGACAGGGAACTATGGCTACACCTTC.

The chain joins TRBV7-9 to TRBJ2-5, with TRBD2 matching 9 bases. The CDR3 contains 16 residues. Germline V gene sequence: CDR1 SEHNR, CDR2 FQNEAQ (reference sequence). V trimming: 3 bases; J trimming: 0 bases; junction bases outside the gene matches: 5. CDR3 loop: CASSLTSGVYQETQYF. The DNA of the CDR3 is TGTGCCAGCAGCTTGACTAGCGGAGTGTACCAAGAGACCCAGTACTTC.

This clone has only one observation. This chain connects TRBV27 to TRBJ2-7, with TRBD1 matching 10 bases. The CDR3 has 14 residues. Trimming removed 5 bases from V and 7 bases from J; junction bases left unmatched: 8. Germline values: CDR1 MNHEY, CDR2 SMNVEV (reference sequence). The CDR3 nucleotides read TGTGCCAGCAGTCCAGAGACAGGGGGCTGGGAGCAGTACTTC. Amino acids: CASSPETGGWEQYF.

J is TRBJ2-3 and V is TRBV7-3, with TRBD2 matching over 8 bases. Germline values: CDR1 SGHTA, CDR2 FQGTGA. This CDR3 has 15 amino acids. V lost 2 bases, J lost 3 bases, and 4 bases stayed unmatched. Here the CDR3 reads CASSLGVAGTDTQYF. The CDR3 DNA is TGTGCCAGCAGCTTAGGCGTAGCGGGAACAGATACGCAGTATTTT.

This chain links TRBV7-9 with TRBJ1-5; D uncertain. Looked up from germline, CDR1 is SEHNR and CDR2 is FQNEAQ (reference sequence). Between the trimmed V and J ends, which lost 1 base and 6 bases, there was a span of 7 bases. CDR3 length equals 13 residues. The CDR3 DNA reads TGTGCCAGCAGCTTAGGTGACGCTCAGCCCCAGCATTTT. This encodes CASSLGDAQPQHF.

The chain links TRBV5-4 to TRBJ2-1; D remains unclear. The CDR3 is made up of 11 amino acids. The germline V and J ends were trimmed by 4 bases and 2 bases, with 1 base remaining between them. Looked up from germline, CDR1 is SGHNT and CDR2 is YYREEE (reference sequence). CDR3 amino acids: CASSAYNEQFF. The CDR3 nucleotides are TGTGCCAGCAGCGCCTACAATGAGCAGTTCTTC.

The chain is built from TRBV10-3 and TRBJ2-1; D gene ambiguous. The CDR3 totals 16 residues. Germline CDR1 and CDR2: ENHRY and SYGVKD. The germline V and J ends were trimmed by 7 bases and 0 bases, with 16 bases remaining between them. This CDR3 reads CAITDGTRSSYNEQFF. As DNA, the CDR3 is TGTGCCATCACCGACGGAACTCGAAGCTCCTACAATGAGCAGTTCTTC.

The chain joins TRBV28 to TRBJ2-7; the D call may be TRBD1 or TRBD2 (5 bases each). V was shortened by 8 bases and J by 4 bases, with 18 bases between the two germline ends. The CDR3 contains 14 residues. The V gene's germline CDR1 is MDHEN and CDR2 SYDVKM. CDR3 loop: CASGLREGLYEQYF. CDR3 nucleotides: TGTGCCAGCGGCCTTCGTGAGGGGCTATACGAGCAGTACTTC.

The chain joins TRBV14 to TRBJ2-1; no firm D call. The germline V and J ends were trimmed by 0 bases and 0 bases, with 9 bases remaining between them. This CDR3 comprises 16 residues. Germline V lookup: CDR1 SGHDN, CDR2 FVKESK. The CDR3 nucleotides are TGTGCCAGCAGCCAAGACGGGTGGAGCTCCTACAATGAGCAGTTCTTC. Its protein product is CASSQDGWSSYNEQFF.

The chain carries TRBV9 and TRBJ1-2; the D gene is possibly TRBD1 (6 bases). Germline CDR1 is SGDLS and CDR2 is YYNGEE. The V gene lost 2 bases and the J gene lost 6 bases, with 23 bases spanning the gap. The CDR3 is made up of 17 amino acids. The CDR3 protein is CASSVDPNRERPHGYTF. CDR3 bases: TGTGCCAGCAGCGTCGACCCAAACAGGGAGAGGCCGCATGGCTACACCTTC.

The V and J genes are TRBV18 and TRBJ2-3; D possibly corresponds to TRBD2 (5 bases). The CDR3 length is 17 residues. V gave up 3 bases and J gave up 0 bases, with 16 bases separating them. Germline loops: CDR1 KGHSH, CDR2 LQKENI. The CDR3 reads CASSPRGLAESTDTQYF. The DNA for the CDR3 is TGTGCCAGCTCACCTCGCGGGCTAGCCGAAAGCACAGATACGCAGTATTTT. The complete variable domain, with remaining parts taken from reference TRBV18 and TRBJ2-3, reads NAGVMQNPRHLVRRRGQEARLRCSPMKGHSHVYWYRQLPEEGLKFMVYLQKENIIDESGMPKERFSAEFPKEGPSILRIQQVVRGDSAAYFCASSPRGLAESTDTQYFGPGTRLTVL.

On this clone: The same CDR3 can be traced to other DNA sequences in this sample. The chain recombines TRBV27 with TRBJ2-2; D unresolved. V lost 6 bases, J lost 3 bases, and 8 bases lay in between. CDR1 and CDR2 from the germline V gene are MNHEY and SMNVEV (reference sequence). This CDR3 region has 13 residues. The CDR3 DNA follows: TGTGCCAGCAGCCTTCTAGACACCGGGGAGCTGTTTTTT. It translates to CASSLLDTGELFF.

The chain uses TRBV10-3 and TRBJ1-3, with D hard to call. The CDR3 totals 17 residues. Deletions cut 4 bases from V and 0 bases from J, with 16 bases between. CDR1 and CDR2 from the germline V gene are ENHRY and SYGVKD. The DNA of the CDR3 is TGTGCCATCAGTGCCCCCGGACGGGAACACTCTGGAAACACCATATATTTT. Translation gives CAISAPGREHSGNTIYF.

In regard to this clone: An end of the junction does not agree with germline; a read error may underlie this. The DNA for the CDR3 is TGTGCCAGCAGCTTAGAGGCCAGCGGGCACTACGTGCAGTACTTC. Amino acids: CASSLEASGHYVQYF. The chain recombines TRBV7-9 with TRBJ2-7, with TRBD2 as a possible D gene (6 bases). This CDR3 is built from 15 residues. The germline gives CDR1 SEHNR, CDR2 FQNEAQ (reference sequence). Full variable domain (missing parts from reference TRBV7-9 and TRBJ2-7): DTGVSQNPRHKITKRGQNVTFRCDPISEHNRLYWYRQTLGQGPEFLTYFQNEAQLEKSRLLSDRFSAERPKGSFSTLEIQRTEQGDSAMYLCASSLEASGHYVQYFGPGTRLTVT.